This T cell receptor beta chain derives from a study of T cells in tumors after PD-1 blockade. Across the whole study: Daily vismodegib 150 mg continued in a subset of anti-PD-1-treated patients. Peripheral blood samples averaged roughly 40,000 unique clonotypes and about 110,000 templates.

TCRdb's table, derived via immunoSEQ multiplex PCR, lists solely in-frame clones and lacks some. The table records about 59,000 clones, around four fifths of them present only once. Of note for this clone: The antigen is undetermined.

Study results and caveats: Some novel exhausted tumor clones appeared in pre-treatment blood, suggesting peripheral recruitment.

Germline loops: CDR1 LGHDT, CDR2 YNNKEL (reference sequence). This CDR3 has 15 residues. The V and J ends lost 3 bases and 7 bases respectively, with 16 bases between them. The clonotype comes from a human donor with basal cell carcinoma. The chain employs TRBV3-1 (or the pseudogene TRBV3-2) and TRBJ2-1, with D unresolved. The sample consisted of PBMCs, taken before anti-PD-1 treatment. The CDR3 sequence is CASSQRPLHQNEQFF. In DNA form, the CDR3 reads TGTGCCAGCAGCCAGAGGCCTCTGCACCAGAATGAGCAGTTCTTC.